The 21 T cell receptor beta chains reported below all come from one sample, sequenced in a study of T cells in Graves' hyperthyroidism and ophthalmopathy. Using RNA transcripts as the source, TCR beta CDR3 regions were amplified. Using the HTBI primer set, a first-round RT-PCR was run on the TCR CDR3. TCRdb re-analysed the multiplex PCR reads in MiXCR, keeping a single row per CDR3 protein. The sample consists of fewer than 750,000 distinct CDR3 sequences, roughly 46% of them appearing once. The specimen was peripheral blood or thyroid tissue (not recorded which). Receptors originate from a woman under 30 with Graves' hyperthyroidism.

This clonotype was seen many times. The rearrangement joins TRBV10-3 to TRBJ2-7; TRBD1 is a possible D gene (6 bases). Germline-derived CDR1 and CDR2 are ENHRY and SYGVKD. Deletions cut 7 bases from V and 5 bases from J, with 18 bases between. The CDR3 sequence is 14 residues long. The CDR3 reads CAITPGPQGNEQYF. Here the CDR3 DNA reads TGTGCCATCACGCCGGGGCCGCAGGGGAACGAGCAGTACTTC.

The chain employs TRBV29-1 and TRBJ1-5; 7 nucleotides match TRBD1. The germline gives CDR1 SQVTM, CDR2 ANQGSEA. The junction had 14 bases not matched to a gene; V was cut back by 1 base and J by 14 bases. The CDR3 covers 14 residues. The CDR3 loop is CSVEVVQGRSYEHF. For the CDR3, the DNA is TGCAGCGTTGAAGTGGTACAGGGGAGATCCTACGAGCATTTT.

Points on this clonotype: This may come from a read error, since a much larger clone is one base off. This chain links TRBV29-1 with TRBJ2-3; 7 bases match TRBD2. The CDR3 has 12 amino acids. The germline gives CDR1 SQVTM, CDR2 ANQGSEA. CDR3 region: CSVTTSTDTRYF. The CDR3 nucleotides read TGCAGCGTCACGACTAGCACAGATACGCGGTATTTT.

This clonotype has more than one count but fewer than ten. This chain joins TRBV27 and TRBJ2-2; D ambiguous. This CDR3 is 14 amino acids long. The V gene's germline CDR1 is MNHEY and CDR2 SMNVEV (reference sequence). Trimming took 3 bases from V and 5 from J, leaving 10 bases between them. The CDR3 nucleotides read TGTGCCAGCAGTTTCCTCGGCTTGACCGGGGAGCTGTTTTTT. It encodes CASSFLGLTGELFF.

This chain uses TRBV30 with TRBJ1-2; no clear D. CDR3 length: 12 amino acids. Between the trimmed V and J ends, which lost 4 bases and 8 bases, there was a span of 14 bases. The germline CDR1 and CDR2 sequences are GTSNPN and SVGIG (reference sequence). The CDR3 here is CAWTVGVAGYTF. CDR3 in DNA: TGTGCCTGGACCGTCGGGGTGGCGGGCTACACCTTC.

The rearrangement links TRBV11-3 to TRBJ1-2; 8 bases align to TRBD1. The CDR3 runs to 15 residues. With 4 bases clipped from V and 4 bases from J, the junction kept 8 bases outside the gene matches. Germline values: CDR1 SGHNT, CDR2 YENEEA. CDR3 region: CASSSLPTGGYGYTF. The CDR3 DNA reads TGTGCCAGCAGCTCCCTTCCCACAGGGGGCTATGGCTACACCTTC. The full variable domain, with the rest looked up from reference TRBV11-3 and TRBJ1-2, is EAGVVQSPRYKIIEKKQPVAFWCNPISGHNTLYWYLQNLGQGPELLIRYENEEAVDDSQLPKDRFSAERLKGVDSTLKIQPAELGDSAVYLCASSSLPTGGYGYTFGSGTRLTVV.

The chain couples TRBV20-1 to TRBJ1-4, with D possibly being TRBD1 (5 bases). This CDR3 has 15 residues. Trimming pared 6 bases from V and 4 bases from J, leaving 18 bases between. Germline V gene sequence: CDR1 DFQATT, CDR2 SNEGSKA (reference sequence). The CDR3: CSANARDGDNEKLFF. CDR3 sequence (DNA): TGCAGTGCCAACGCTCGGGACGGAGATAATGAAAAACTGTTTTTT.

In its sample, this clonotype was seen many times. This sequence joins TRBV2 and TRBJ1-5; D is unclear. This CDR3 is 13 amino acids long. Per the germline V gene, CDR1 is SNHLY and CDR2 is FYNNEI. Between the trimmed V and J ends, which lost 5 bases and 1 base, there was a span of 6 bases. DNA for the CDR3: TGTGCCAGCAGTATGGGCAGCAATCAGCCCCAGCATTTT. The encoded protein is CASSMGSNQPQHF.

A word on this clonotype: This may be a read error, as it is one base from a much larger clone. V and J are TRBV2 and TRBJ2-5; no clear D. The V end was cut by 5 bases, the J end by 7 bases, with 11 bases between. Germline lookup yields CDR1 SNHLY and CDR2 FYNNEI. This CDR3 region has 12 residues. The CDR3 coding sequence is TGTGCCAGCAGTTACGCTGTGGGGACCCAGTACTTC. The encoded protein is CASSYAVGTQYF.

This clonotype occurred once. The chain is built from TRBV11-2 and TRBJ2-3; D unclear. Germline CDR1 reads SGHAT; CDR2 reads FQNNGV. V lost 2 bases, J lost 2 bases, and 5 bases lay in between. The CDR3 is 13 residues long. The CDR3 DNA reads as TGTGCCAGCAGCTTACTGTACACAGATACGCAGTATTTT. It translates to CASSLLYTDTQYF. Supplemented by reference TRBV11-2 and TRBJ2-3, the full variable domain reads EAGVAQSPRYKIIEKRQSVAFWCNPISGHATLYWYQQILGQGPKLLIQFQNNGVVDDSQLPKDRFSAERLKGVDSTLKIQPAKLEDSAVYLCASSLLYTDTQYFGPGTRLTVL.

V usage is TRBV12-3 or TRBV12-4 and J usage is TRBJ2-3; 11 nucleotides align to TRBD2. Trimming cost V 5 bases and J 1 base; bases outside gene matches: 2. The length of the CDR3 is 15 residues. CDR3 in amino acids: CASSGSGRGTDTQYF. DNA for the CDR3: TGTGCCAGCAGTGGTAGCGGGAGGGGCACAGATACGCAGTATTTT.

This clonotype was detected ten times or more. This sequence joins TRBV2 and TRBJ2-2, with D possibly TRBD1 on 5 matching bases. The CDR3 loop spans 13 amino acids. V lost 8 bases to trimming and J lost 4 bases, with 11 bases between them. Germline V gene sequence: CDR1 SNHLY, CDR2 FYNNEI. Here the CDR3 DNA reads TGTGCCAGCGGAAGGGGCTCCACCGGGGAGCTGTTTTTT. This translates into CASGRGSTGELFF.

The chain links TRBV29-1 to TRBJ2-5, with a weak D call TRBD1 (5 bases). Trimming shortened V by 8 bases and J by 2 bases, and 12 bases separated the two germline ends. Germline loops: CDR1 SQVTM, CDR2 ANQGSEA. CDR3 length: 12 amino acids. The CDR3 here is CSILPGQETQYF. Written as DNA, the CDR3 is TGCAGCATCCTGCCAGGGCAAGAGACCCAGTACTTC.

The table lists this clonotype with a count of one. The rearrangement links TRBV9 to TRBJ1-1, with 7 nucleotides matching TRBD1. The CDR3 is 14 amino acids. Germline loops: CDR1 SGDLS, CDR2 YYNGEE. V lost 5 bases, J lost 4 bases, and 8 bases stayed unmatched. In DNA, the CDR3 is TGTGCCAGCAGTTCCGCAGGGGGGCTCACTGAAGCTTTCTTT. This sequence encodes CASSSAGGLTEAFF.

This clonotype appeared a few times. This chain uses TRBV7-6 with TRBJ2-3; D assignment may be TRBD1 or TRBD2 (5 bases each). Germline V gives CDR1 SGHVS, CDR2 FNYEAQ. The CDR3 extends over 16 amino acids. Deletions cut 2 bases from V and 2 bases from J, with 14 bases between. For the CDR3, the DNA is TGTGCCAGCAGCTTATCAGGGAGCGGCTACACAGATACGCAGTATTTT. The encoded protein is CASSLSGSGYTDTQYF.

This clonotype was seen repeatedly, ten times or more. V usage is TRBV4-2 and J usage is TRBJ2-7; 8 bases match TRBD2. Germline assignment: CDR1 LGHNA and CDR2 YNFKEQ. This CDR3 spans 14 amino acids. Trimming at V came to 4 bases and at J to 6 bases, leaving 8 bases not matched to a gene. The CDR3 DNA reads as TGTGCCAGCAGCCGTAGCGGGACAAGGAGCGAGCAGTACTTC. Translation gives CASSRSGTRSEQYF.

This chain's CDR3 is CASSLDGTYEQYF. CDR3 in DNA: TGTGCCAGCAGCTTGGATGGGACCTACGAGCAGTACTTC. The J gene is TRBJ2-7, the V gene TRBV7-3; D is undetermined. The CDR3 is made up of 13 amino acids. Trimming removed 3 bases at V and 2 bases at J, with 8 bases between. Germline loops: CDR1 SGHTA, CDR2 FQGTGA. Based on the CDR3 plus reference TRBV7-3 and TRBJ2-7, the full variable domain is GAGVSQTPSNKVTEKGKYVELRCDPISGHTALYWYRQSLGQGPEFLIYFQGTGAADDSGLPNDRFFAVRPEGSVSTLKIQRTERGDSAVYLCASSLDGTYEQYFGPGTRLTVT.

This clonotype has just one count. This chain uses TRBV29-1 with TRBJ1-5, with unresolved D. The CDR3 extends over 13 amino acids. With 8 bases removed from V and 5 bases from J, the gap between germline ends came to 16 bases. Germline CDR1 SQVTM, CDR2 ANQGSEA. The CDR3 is CSLAGIGDQPQHF. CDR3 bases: TGCAGCTTGGCCGGGATAGGCGATCAGCCCCAGCATTTT. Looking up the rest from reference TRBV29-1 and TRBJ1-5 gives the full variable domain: SAVISQKPSRDICQRGTSLTIQCQVDSQVTMMFWYRQQPGQSLTLIATANQGSEATYESGFVIDKFPISRPNLTFSTLTVSNMSPEDSSIYLCSLAGIGDQPQHFGDGTRLSIL.

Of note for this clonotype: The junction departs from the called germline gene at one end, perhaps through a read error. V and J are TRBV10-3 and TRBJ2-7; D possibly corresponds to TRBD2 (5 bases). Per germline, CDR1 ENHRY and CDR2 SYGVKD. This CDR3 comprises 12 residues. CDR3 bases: TGTGCCAGCAGTGAGGGATCCTGCGAGCAGTCCTTC. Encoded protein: CASSEGSCEQSF.

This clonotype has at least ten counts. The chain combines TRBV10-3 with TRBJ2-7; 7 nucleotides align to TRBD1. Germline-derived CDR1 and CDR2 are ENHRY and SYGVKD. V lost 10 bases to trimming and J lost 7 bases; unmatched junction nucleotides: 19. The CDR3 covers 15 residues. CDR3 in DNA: TGTGCCACGGATCCCGACAGGGTAAAAGTTGAAGAGCAGTACTTC. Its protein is CATDPDRVKVEEQYF.

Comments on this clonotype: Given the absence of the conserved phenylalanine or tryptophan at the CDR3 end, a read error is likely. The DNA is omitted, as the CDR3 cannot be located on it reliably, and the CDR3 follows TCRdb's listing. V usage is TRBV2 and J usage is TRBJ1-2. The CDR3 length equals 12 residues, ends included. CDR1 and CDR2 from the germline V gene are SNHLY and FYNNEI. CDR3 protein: CASSDGNYGCTL.